This is a list of T cell receptor beta chains from one sample in a study of blood T cell repertoires in COVID-19. Clones were read by immunoSEQ multiplex PCR, and TCRdb kept only the in-frame ones, dropping some. The sample carries some 70,000 clones, 81% recorded once. The sequencing sample was made of peripheral blood. The receptors were gathered from an older woman with acute or convalescent COVID-19. Each CDR3 is given with its conserved first and last residue. D genes are given only for firm matches. Clone size is not always given. Where it is, it says once, few, many or a class for expanded clones.

V	D	size	J	DNA	CDR3
TRBV6-4	TRBD1	-	TRBJ1-1	TGTGCCAGCAGTGACTCCCAGGGGGCGACTGAAGCTTTCTTT	CASSDSQGATEAFF
TRBV23-1	TRBD2	-	TRBJ2-1	TGCGCCAGCAGTCTGCCCGGACTAGCGGGATACAATGAGCAGTTCTTC	CASSLPGLAGYNEQFF
TRBV18	-	-	TRBJ2-1	TGTGCCGGCAGGGGGGTCAATGAGCAGTTCTTC	CAGRGVNEQFF
TRBV27	TRBD1	-	TRBJ2-2	TGTGCCAGCAGCCTGGGGACAGGGGGCACCATCGGGGAGCTGTTTTTT	CASSLGTGGTIGELFF
TRBV6-5	-	-	TRBJ1-5	TGTGCCAGCAACCCGACAGCAGATAGCAATCAGCCCCAGCATTTT	CASNPTADSNQPQHF
TRBV6-5	TRBD2	-	TRBJ2-3	TGTGCCAGCAGTTACTACGGGACTAGCGGTTCCAGGGGGCAGTATTTT	CASSYYGTSGSRGQYF
TRBV27	TRBD2	-	TRBJ2-1	TGTGCCAGCAGTTTGCGGGGGGATGAGCAGTTCTTC	CASSLRGDEQFF
TRBV6-2/TRBV6-3	-	-	TRBJ2-2	TGTGCCAGCAGACCTACGGGGGGCGGACTGAACACCGGGGAGCTGTTTTTT	CASRPTGGGLNTGELFF
TRBV28	-	-	TRBJ2-7	TGTGCCAGCAGTTTTCCAGGGATCCCGTACGAGCAGTACTTC	CASSFPGIPYEQYF
TRBV2	TRBD2	once	TRBJ2-2	TGTGCCAGCAGTGAGTTTGGACTAGCGGCAAACACCGGGGAGCTGTTTTTT	CASSEFGLAANTGELFF
TRBV6-5	-	-	TRBJ2-1	TGTGCCAGCAGTTACTCTGGGAGCTCCTACAATGAGCAGTTCTTC	CASSYSGSSYNEQFF
TRBV3-1/TRBV3-2	-	few	TRBJ1-4	TGTGCCAGCAGCCAAGGTTCTTCGGGGGAAAAACTGTTTTTT	CASSQGSSGEKLFF
TRBV5-6	-	-	TRBJ1-6	TGTGCCAGCAGCTTAGGTCGGGTCTATAATTCACCCCTCCACTTT	CASSLGRVYNSPLHF
TRBV5-1	-	few	TRBJ2-1	TGCGCCAGCAGCAGACTAGGGAACAATGAGCAGTTCTTC	CASSRLGNNEQFF
TRBV10-3	TRBD1	-	TRBJ1-5	TGTGCCATCAGTGCATCCGGGACAGGGGGTGGATCAGCCCAGCATTTT	CAISASGTGGGSAQHF
TRBV19	-	-	TRBJ1-6	TGTGCCAGTGGGATAGACAGTTCGATGTCACCCCTCCACTTT	CASGIDSSMSPLHF
TRBV28	TRBD1	once	TRBJ1-2	TGTGCCGGGTATGACAGGGGCGACTATGGCTACACCTTC	CAGYDRGDYGYTF
TRBV7-2	-	-	TRBJ2-5	TGTGCCAGCAGCTTATTTAAAGAGACCCAGTACTTC	CASSLFKETQYF
TRBV28	-	-	TRBJ2-2	TGTGCCAGCAGTTTGACTAGGAACACCGGGGAGCTGTTTTTT	CASSLTRNTGELFF
TRBV11-3	TRBD2	-	TRBJ2-1	TGTGCCAGCCGGTCCAGCGGGAGCAATACTTACAATGAGCAGTTCTTC	CASRSSGSNTYNEQFF
TRBV28	-	-	TRBJ1-2	TGTGCCAGCTCATCGGGTAGGGGGTGGTATGGCTACACCTTC	CASSSGRGWYGYTF
TRBV5-1	TRBD1	many	TRBJ2-7	TGCGCCAGCAGTCCTACAGGGGTCGAGCAGTACTTC	CASSPTGVEQYF
TRBV4-1	TRBD1	-	TRBJ2-4	TGCGCCAGCAGCCAGAGCCGGGACAGCACCAAAAACATTCAGTACTTC	CASSQSRDSTKNIQYF
TRBV27	-	-	TRBJ1-6	TGTGCCAGCAGAGGAGGTAATCAAGCCGGCCTCCACTTT	CASRGGNQAGLHF
TRBV7-3	-	once	TRBJ2-6	TGTGCCAGCAGCCCTAGACAGTTACACTCTGGGGCCAACGTCCTGACTTTC	CASSPRQLHSGANVLTF
TRBV27	TRBD1	few	TRBJ1-2	TGTGCCAGCAGAAGCCTTACAGGGGGCTATGGCTACACCTTC	CASRSLTGGYGYTF
TRBV6-5	TRBD1	-	TRBJ2-2	TGTGCCAGCAGTCGTACACAGGGGGGCGCCGGGGAGCTGTTTTTT	CASSRTQGGAGELFF
TRBV27	-	-	TRBJ2-1	TGTGCCAGCCTAAATCCCCAGGGGCATGAGCAGTTCTTC	CASLNPQGHEQFF
TRBV18	-	-	TRBJ1-5	TGTGCCAGCTCCCGGGGGGGATTTCAGCCCCAGCATTTT	CASSRGGFQPQHF
TRBV5-1	TRBD2	-	TRBJ2-3	TGCGCCAGCAGCTTGTTGGTACTAGCGGGAGCCACAGATACGCAGTATTTT	CASSLLVLAGATDTQYF
TRBV3-1/TRBV3-2	-	-	TRBJ2-1	TGTGCCAGCAGCCAAGGGCAAGGGCTAGCAGGTGATGAGCAGTTCTTC	CASSQGQGLAGDEQFF
TRBV3-1/TRBV3-2	TRBD2	once	TRBJ2-7	TGTGCCAGCAGCCGGCCGGGACTAGCGAGCACCTACGAGCAGTACTTC	CASSRPGLASTYEQYF
TRBV7-8	TRBD2	few	TRBJ2-5	TGTGCCAGCAGCTCCCGACTAGCGGGGTTGGAGACCCAGTACTTC	CASSSRLAGLETQYF
TRBV21-1	-	-	TRBJ2-4	TGTGCCAGCAGCACTATAGCGGGACAAAACATTCAGTACTTC	CASSTIAGQNIQYF
TRBV5-4	TRBD1	-	TRBJ1-4	TGTGCCAGCAGCTTGTCAGGGGGTGGAACTAATGAAAAACTGTTTTTT	CASSLSGGGTNEKLFF
TRBV5-1	TRBD2	-	TRBJ2-7	TGCGCCAGCAGCTCGGGTCGACTAGCGGGAGAATCCTACGAGCAGTACTTC	CASSSGRLAGESYEQYF
TRBV18	-	-	TRBJ1-2	TGTGCCAGCTCAATCGGGACACCGAACACCTTC	CASSIGTPNTF
TRBV6-4	TRBD1	-	TRBJ1-2	TGTGCCAGCAGTGTGGGGACAGGGGGCAACTATGGCTACACCTTC	CASSVGTGGNYGYTF
TRBV28	TRBD1	-	TRBJ1-3	TGTGCCAGCAACCCGGGACAGGGGGTACCTGGAAACACCATATATTTT	CASNPGQGVPGNTIYF
TRBV28	-	-	TRBJ2-5	TGTGCCAGCAAATCTACTACGGGGGAGATAAAGACCCAGTACTTC	CASKSTTGEIKTQYF
TRBV5-1	-	-	TRBJ1-4	TGCGCCAGCACCCAAACGGGGGAGAAACTGTTTTTT	CASTQTGEKLFF
TRBV29-1	TRBD2	-	TRBJ2-5	TGCAGCGTCCTAGCGGGAGTGGAGACCCAGTACTTC	CSVLAGVETQYF
TRBV5-1	TRBD1	-	TRBJ2-2	TGCGCCAGCAGCCCCACAGGGGACCACACCGGGGAGCTGTTTTTT	CASSPTGDHTGELFF
TRBV10-2	TRBD2	-	TRBJ2-7	TGCGCCACCAGGGGTAGCGGGGGCTACGAGCAGTACTTC	CATRGSGGYEQYF
TRBV19	-	-	TRBJ2-5	TGTGCCAGTAGTATTTCCCTGTGGTCGGGGAAGGAGACCCAGTACTTC	CASSISLWSGKETQYF
TRBV5-1	TRBD1	once	TRBJ1-2	TGCGCCAGCAGCTTTTCCGGGACAGGGGGGTATGGCTACACCTTC	CASSFSGTGGYGYTF
TRBV7-2	-	few	TRBJ1-1	TGTGCCAGCAGCTCTCAGGGGACGTTCACTGAAGCTTTCTTT	CASSSQGTFTEAFF
TRBV28	-	-	TRBJ1-4	TGTGCCAGCAGGCAGAATGAAAAACTGTTTTTT	CASRQNEKLFF
TRBV9	-	few	TRBJ2-1	TGTGCCAGCAGCGCCTTTTCCTACAATGAGCAGTTCTTC	CASSAFSYNEQFF
TRBV5-5	TRBD1	-	TRBJ1-1	TGTGCCAGCAGCTTGGGCAGCCGGGACAGGTTGTCTGAAGCTTTCTTT	CASSLGSRDRLSEAFF
TRBV11-3	-	-	TRBJ1-5	TGTGCCAGCAGCGGTAGCTCGTCTTCGTCTCAGCCCCAGCATTTT	CASSGSSSSSQPQHF